The 21 T cell receptor beta chains given below trace back to one sample, sequenced in a study of T cells in Graves' hyperthyroidism and ophthalmopathy. There were TCR beta CDR3 regions amplified from RNA transcripts. During a first-round RT-PCR of the TCR CDR3, the HTBI primer set was used. TCRdb independently ran MiXCR on the multiplex PCR reads; one entry per CDR3 protein. The sample shows some 800,000 distinct CDR3 sequences, about two fifths of them seen only once. The sequenced sample consisted of blood. These receptors all come from a man between 18 and 35 years old with Graves' hyperthyroidism.

In regard to this clonotype: A much larger clone lies a single base off, so this may be a read error. The genes are TRBV20-1 and TRBJ1-6; no firm D call. This CDR3 is built from 11 residues. Germline V gives CDR1 DFQATT, CDR2 SNEGSKA (reference sequence). Trimming removed 4 bases at V and 7 bases at J, with 5 bases between. For the CDR3, the DNA is TGCAGTGCTACTCGAAATTCACCCCTCCACTTT. Translating gives CSATRNSPLHF.

This clonotype has more than one count but fewer than ten. This chain joins TRBV7-2 and TRBJ1-3; 7 positions agree with TRBD1. Germline loops: CDR1 SGHTA, CDR2 FQGNSA. The ends lost 8 bases at V and 2 bases at J; junction bases unmatched: 3. The CDR3 runs 13 residues. The CDR3 coding sequence is TGTGCCAGCGCAGGGACAGCTGGAAACACCATATATTTT. This encodes CASAGTAGNTIYF.

J is TRBJ1-3 and V is TRBV3-1, with D tentatively TRBD1 (6 bases). Germline CDR1 reads LGHDT; CDR2 reads YNNKEL (reference sequence). The CDR3 totals 14 residues. V was shortened by 8 bases and J by 3 bases, with 14 bases between the two germline ends. CDR3 nucleotides: TGTGCCAGCGACTCGGGGGGCGATGGAAACACCATATATTTT. Its protein product is CASDSGGDGNTIYF.

The chain uses TRBV7-9 and TRBJ2-2; D not resolved. Germline V CDR1 and CDR2: SEHNR, FQNEAQ (reference sequence). The CDR3 has 14 amino acids. Trimming removed 5 bases at V and 1 base at J, with 8 bases between. The CDR3: CASSTDKNTGELFF. CDR3 coding DNA: TGTGCCAGCAGCACCGACAAGAACACCGGGGAGCTGTTTTTT.

This chain connects TRBV6-1 to TRBJ2-6; 8 bases are shared with TRBD1. Trimming removed 6 bases from V and 3 bases from J; junction bases left unmatched: 1. The germline V gene encodes CDR1 MNHNS and CDR2 SASEGT. This CDR3 contains 14 residues. The CDR3 DNA reads as TGTGCCAGCAGCAGGGGGCTTGGGGCCAACGTCCTGACTTTC. Amino acids: CASSRGLGANVLTF.

The sample holds many counts of this clonotype. V and J are TRBV7-2 and TRBJ1-1; D remains ambiguous. Germline V gene lookup returns CDR1 SGHTA and CDR2 FQGNSA. The CDR3 runs to 14 residues. V was clipped by 2 bases and J by 1 base, with 8 bases between them. CDR3 DNA: TGTGCCAGCAGCTTACGATCCGCGAACACTGAAGCTTTCTTT. This sequence encodes CASSLRSANTEAFF.

The chain carries TRBV7-9 and TRBJ1-2; TRBD1 agrees at 10 bases. The CDR3 loop spans 16 amino acids. Per the germline V gene, CDR1 is SEHNR and CDR2 is FQNEAQ (reference sequence). Unmatched junction bases numbered 7, after V lost 5 bases and J lost 1 base. CDR3 DNA sequence: TGTGCCAGCAGCCCAGGACAGGGGGTGAATAACTATGGCTACACCTTC. It yields the protein CASSPGQGVNNYGYTF.

V gene TRBV5-1 combines with J gene TRBJ1-1; maybe TRBD1 (5 bases). Between the trimmed V and J ends, which lost 5 bases and 5 bases, there was a span of 13 bases. Germline V gene lookup returns CDR1 SGHRS and CDR2 YFSETQ. The CDR3 is 13 amino acids. The CDR3 here is CASRRRGRTEAFF. For the CDR3, the DNA is TGCGCCAGCAGACGACGGGGCAGAACTGAAGCTTTCTTT.

The sample holds a few counts of this clonotype. The chain links TRBV29-1 to TRBJ2-1, with unresolved D. Germline CDR1 is SQVTM and CDR2 is ANQGSEA. This CDR3 is 10 amino acids long. V lost 5 bases to trimming and J lost 5 bases, with 4 bases between them. This CDR3 is CSVRHNEQFF. The CDR3 bases are TGCAGCGTTAGGCACAATGAGCAGTTCTTC.

This clonotype was seen many times. The chain carries TRBV7-9 and TRBJ1-2, with no clear D. Germline V gives CDR1 SEHNR, CDR2 FQNEAQ (reference sequence). Trimming pared 5 bases from V and 7 bases from J, leaving 11 bases between. The CDR3 covers 12 residues. This chain's CDR3 is CASSQIKGGYTF. CDR3 sequence (DNA): TGTGCCAGCAGCCAAATTAAAGGTGGCTACACCTTC.

This chain uses TRBV6-5 with TRBJ1-1; 8 nucleotides agree with TRBD1. This CDR3 spans 15 amino acids. Germline loops: CDR1 MNHEY, CDR2 SVGAGI. Trimming took 2 bases from V and 6 from J; bases not matched to a gene: 8. CDR3 bases: TGTGCCAGCAGTTACACCACAGGGGGTTGGCCTGAAGCTTTCTTT. This codes for CASSYTTGGWPEAFF.

The sample holds one count of this clonotype. The chain carries TRBV29-1 and TRBJ1-2; 11 bases line up with TRBD1. The junction had 4 bases not matched to a gene; V was cut back by 7 bases and J by 6 bases. CDR1 and CDR2 from the germline V gene are SQVTM and ANQGSEA. This CDR3 comprises 12 residues. CDR3 in amino acids: CSARTGGDGYTF. CDR3 DNA: TGCAGCGCACGGACAGGGGGCGATGGCTACACCTTC. The full variable domain, in which reference TRBV29-1 and TRBJ1-2 provide the parts outside the CDR3, is SAVISQKPSRDICQRGTSLTIQCQVDSQVTMMFWYRQQPGQSLTLIATANQGSEATYESGFVIDKFPISRPNLTFSTLTVSNMSPEDSSIYLCSARTGGDGYTFGSGTRLTVV.

This clonotype came up many times. The gene calls are TRBV7-2 and TRBJ1-5, with TRBD1 matching 10 bases. This CDR3 has 17 residues. Germline assignment: CDR1 SGHTA and CDR2 FQGNSA. With V trimmed by 3 bases and J by 1 base, 6 bases remained unmatched. CDR3 sequence reads: CASSFGDRGLSNQPQHF. The CDR3 DNA follows: TGTGCCAGCAGCTTTGGGGACAGGGGATTGAGCAATCAGCCCCAGCATTTT.

The rearrangement uses TRBV25-1 and TRBJ2-7; D is perhaps TRBD1 (5 bases). Germline values: CDR1 MGHDK, CDR2 SYGVNS. Trimming removed 6 bases at V and 6 bases at J, with 12 bases between. The CDR3 consists of 12 residues. The CDR3 bases are TGTGCCAGCAGCCCCCGACAGTTCGAGCAGTACTTC. Translation: CASSPRQFEQYF.

The chain carries TRBV12-3 or TRBV12-4 and TRBJ1-1; D call uncertain. V was shortened by 7 bases and J by 1 base, with 13 bases between the two germline ends. The CDR3 extends over 14 amino acids. The CDR3 sequence: CASTSGTPNTEAFF. CDR3 nucleotides: TGTGCCAGCACCTCGGGCACGCCGAACACTGAAGCTTTCTTT.

This chain uses TRBV7-9 with TRBJ1-3; D gene ambiguous. The germline V gene has CDR1 SEHNR and CDR2 FQNEAQ (reference sequence). V was pared by 4 bases and J by 3 bases, with 13 bases between. This CDR3 region has 15 residues. Written as DNA, the CDR3 is TGTGCCAGCAGCTGGACTCCGGGATATGGAAACACCATATATTTT. It yields the protein CASSWTPGYGNTIYF.

Note on this clonotype: Mismatch with germline at one junction end may stem from a read error. V usage is TRBV7-2 and J usage is TRBJ2-2; D possibly corresponds to TRBD1 (6 bases). In germline, CDR1 is SGHTA, CDR2 FQGNSA. The CDR3 is made up of 16 amino acids. CDR3 bases: TGTGCCAACAGCCAAGATCCAGGACAGCAGACCGGGGAGCTGTTTTTT. The encoded protein is CANSQDPGQQTGELFF.

This clonotype has just a few counts. V and J are TRBV2 and TRBJ1-5, with 7 bases aligning to TRBD1. Germline CDR1 SNHLY, CDR2 FYNNEI. The CDR3 has 16 amino acids. V was pared by 5 bases and J by 3 bases, with 10 bases of the junction left unmatched. The CDR3 DNA is TGTGCCAGCAGTCCACAGGGGCCGGATTACAATCAGCCCCAGCATTTT. It encodes CASSPQGPDYNQPQHF.

In regard to this clonotype: Germline is not matched at one junction end, which may reflect a read error. V usage is TRBV10-3 and J usage is TRBJ1-5; D uncertain. CDR3 length equals 18 residues. CDR1 is ENHRY and CDR2 is SYGVKD in the germline V gene. CDR3 nucleotides: TGTGCCAGCAGTCCCGGGGTAGGGAGGCCGAATAGCAATCAGCCCCAGCATTTT. Residues: CASSPGVGRPNSNQPQHF.

This clonotype was seen a handful of times. The rearrangement links TRBV12-3 or TRBV12-4 to TRBJ1-2; unclear D gene. Trimming removed 3 bases from V and 2 bases from J, with 22 bases in between. The CDR3 runs 18 residues. CDR3 in amino acids: CASSFLLVSGDANYGYTF. As DNA, the CDR3 is TGTGCCAGCAGTTTTCTGCTGGTGTCCGGGGATGCCAACTATGGCTACACCTTC.

This clonotype was seen only a few times. The chain joins TRBV14 to TRBJ1-1; possible D gene TRBD1, 6 bases. CDR1 is SGHDN, CDR2 FVKESK, per germline. The CDR3 extends over 15 amino acids. V gave up 4 bases and J gave up 0 bases, with 12 bases separating them. The CDR3, as DNA: TGTGCCAGCAGCCGCGGACAGCCCATGAACACTGAAGCTTTCTTT. Amino acids: CASSRGQPMNTEAFF.